The entry below gives a single T cell receptor (beta chain) sequence along with its context. Its antigen is still unknown. The protocol was immunoSEQ multiplex PCR, while the TCRdb copy is restricted to in-frame clones and leaves out a portion. The sample shows roughly 63,000 clones, roughly 90% of them seen only once. These data come from a study of cytomegalovirus exposure and HLA in healthy donors. Across the study: Later analysis reported that the 120 or so validation repertoires shared the platform of the roughly 630 first-cohort repertoires.

The donors were in the approximately 110-subject validation cohort; that cohort was separate from the roughly 700-subject first cohort. The CDR3 is 16 amino acids. The J segment lost 0 bases and the V segment lost 10 bases, leaving 13 bases of the junction unmatched. Germline-derived CDR1 and CDR2 are SGHAT and FQNNGV. The study, taken as a whole, reports: 150 or so TCR beta chains were listed as cytomegalovirus-associated.

The sequence derives from a woman aged 18-35 years in good health and CMV-seronegative. The chain employs TRBV11-2 and TRBJ2-5, with 8 bases that match TRBD2. The sample consisted of PBMCs. CDR3 sequence: CATGIPGGRNQETQYF. The CDR3 nucleotides read TGTGCCACCGGGATTCCGGGGGGGAGGAACCAAGAGACCCAGTACTTC.